This T cell receptor beta chain was identified during a study of T cell responses to AZD1222 COVID-19 vaccine. Study information: Researchers grouped second doses given at about 4 or about 12 weeks into one pool.

Clones were sequenced by immunoSEQ multiplex PCR, and TCRdb holds only the in-frame ones, with some missing. The data hold some 130,000 clones, with 90% to 95% observed a single time. This CDR3 comprises 14 residues. V was pared by 5 bases and J by 4 bases, with 12 bases between. The germline gives CDR1 SEHNR, CDR2 FQNEAQ (reference sequence). Study-level points and caveats: The repertoires were collected only after the peak T cell response. A mostly white British donor set with more females was recruited, and clonal diversity was possibly underestimated. A rise in Spike-specific TCR breadth and depth followed two AZD1222 doses.

On this clone itself: The antigen remains unidentified.

The rearrangement joins TRBV7-9 to TRBJ2-1, with D possibly TRBD2 on 6 matching bases. This material consisted of peripheral blood, taken on day 0 of AZD1222 vaccination. The TCR comes from an adult in good health. Written as DNA, the CDR3 is TGTGCCAGCAGCCGGGACTCGATTTACAATGAGCAGTTCTTC. Encoded protein: CASSRDSIYNEQFF.